What follows describes a single T cell receptor beta chain. The data derive from a study of blood T cell repertoires in COVID-19. Overall study: From T cells, B-cell-depleted T cells, or PBMCs came the material, which was cDNA or gDNA.

Trimming stripped 1 base from V and 5 bases from J, with 11 bases between. The CDR3 runs 15 residues. Germline loops: CDR1 SGHDN, CDR2 FVKESK. Data came from immunoSEQ multiplex PCR; TCRdb stores just in-frame clones and leaves some out. The sample carries about 33,000 clones, 90% recorded once. This chain links TRBV14 with TRBJ1-4; D unclear. Sequencing used peripheral blood. The receptor was isolated from a human donor in a cohort sampled during active COVID-19. The CDR3 spells CASSQGWIANEKLFF. CDR3 nucleotide sequence: TGTGCCAGCAGCCAAGGGTGGATAGCCAATGAAAAACTGTTTTTT.